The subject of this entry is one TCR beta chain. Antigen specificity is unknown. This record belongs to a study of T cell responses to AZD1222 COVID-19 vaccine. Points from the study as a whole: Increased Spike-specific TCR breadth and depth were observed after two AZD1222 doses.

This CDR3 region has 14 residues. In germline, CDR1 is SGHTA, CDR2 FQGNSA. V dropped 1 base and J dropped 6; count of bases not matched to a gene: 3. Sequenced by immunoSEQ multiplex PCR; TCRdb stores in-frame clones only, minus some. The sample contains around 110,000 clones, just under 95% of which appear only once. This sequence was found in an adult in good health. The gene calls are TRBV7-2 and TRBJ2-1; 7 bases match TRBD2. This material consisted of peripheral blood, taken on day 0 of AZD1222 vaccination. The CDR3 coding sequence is TGTGCCAGCAGCTTAGTGGGACTATTCAATGAGCAGTTCTTC. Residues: CASSLVGLFNEQFF.